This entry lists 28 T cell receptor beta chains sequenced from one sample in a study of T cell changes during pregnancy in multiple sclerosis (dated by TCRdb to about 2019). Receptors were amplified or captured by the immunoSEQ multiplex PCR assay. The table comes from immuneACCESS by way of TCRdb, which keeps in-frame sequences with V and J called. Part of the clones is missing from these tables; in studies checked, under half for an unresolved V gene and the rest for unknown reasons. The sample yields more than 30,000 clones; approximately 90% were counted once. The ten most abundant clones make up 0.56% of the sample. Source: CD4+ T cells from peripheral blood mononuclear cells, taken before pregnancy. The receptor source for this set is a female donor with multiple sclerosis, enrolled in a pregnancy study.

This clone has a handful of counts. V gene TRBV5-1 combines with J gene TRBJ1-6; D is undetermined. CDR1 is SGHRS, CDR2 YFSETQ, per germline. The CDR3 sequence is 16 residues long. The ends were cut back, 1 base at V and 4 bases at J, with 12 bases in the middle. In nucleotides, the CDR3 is TGCGCCAGCAGCTTGTCTGGTGGAGGGTATAATTCACCCCTCCACTTT. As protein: CASSLSGGGYNSPLHF.

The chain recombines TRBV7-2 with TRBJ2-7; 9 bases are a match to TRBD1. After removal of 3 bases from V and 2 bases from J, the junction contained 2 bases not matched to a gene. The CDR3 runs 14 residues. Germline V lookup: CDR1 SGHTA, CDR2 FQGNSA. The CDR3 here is CASSFGTGPYEQYF. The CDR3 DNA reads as TGTGCCAGCAGCTTCGGGACAGGGCCCTACGAGCAGTACTTC.

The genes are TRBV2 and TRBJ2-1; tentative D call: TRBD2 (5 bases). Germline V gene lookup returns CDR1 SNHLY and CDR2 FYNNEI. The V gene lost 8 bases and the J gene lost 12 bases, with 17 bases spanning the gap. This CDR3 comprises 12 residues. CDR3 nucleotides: TGTGCCAGCGGCCGCCGTACTAGTTTGCAGTTCTTC. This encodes CASGRRTSLQFF. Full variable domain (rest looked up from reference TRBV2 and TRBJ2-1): EPEVTQTPSHQVTQMGQEVILRCVPISNHLYFYWYRQILGQKVEFLVSFYNNEISEKSEIFDDQFSVERPDGSNFTLKIRSTKLEDSAMYFCASGRRTSLQFFGPGTRLTVL.

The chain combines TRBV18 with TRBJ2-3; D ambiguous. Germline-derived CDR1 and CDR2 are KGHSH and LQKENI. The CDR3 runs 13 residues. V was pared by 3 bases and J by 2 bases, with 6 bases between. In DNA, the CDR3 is TGTGCCAGCTCACCGTCTGTCACAGATACGCAGTATTTT. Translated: CASSPSVTDTQYF.

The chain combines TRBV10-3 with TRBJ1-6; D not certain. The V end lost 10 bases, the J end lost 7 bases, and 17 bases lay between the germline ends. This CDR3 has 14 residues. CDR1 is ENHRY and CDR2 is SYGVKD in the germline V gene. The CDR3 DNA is TGTGCCACCGTGGGGTCAGGAGGCAATTCACCCCTCCACTTT. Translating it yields CATVGSGGNSPLHF.

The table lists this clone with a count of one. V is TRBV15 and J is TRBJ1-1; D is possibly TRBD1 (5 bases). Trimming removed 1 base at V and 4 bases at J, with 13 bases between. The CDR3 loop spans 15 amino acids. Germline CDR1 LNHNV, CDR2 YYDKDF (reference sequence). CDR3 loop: CATSRGWRGGTEAFF. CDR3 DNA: TGTGCCACCAGCAGAGGTTGGAGGGGCGGCACTGAAGCTTTCTTT.

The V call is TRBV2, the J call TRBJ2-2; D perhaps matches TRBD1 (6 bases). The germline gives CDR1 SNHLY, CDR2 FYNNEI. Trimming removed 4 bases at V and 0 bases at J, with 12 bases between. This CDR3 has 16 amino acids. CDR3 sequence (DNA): TGTGCCAGCAGTGCGCAGGGGCCAACGAACACCGGGGAGCTGTTTTTT. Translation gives CASSAQGPTNTGELFF.

The DNA for the CDR3 is TGCGCCAGGGGGACTAGCGGGGGGCACCAAGAGACCCAGTACTTC. This gives the protein CARGTSGGHQETQYF. V gene TRBV10-2 combines with J gene TRBJ2-5; 15 bases agree with TRBD2. CDR1 and CDR2 (germline): WSHSY, SAAADI. The V segment lost 9 bases and the J segment 0 bases; nucleotides outside the gene matches: 2. The CDR3 sequence is 15 residues long.

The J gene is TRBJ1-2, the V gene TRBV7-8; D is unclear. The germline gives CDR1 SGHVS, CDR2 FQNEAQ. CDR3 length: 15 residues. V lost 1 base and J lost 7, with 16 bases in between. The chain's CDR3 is CASSLVRSGSSGYTF. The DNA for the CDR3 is TGTGCCAGCAGCTTAGTGAGATCGGGTTCTTCTGGCTACACCTTC.

The CDR3 reads CASSPGQGMVPQHF. The CDR3 nucleotides are TGTGCCAGCTCTCCGGGACAGGGAATGGTGCCCCAGCATTTT. The chain has TRBV18 and TRBJ1-5; 9 bases agree with TRBD1. The CDR3 loop spans 14 amino acids. J lost 9 bases, V lost 6 bases, and 9 bases had no gene match. Germline-derived CDR1 and CDR2 are KGHSH and LQKENI.

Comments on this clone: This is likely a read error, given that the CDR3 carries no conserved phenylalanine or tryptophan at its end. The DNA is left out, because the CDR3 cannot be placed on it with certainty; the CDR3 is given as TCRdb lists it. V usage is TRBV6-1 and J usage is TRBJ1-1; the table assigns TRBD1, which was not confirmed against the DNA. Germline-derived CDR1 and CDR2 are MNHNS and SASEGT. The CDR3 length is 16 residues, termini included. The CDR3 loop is CASSERGGRTGGKGRL.

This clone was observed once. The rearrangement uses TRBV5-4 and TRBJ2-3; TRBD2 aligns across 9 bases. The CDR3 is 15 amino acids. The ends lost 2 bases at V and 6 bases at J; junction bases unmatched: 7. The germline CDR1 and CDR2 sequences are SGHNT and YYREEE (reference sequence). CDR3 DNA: TGTGCCAGCAGCTTTACCCAGCGGGGGGTGGATACGCAGTATTTT. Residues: CASSFTQRGVDTQYF.

The CDR3: CASRGGYPGNTIYF. The CDR3 region has the DNA TGTGCCAGCAGGGGGGGATACCCTGGAAACACCATATATTTT. The chain carries TRBV27 and TRBJ1-3, with TRBD1 as a possible D gene (5 bases). The length of the CDR3 is 14 residues. Trimming cost V 6 bases and J 2 bases, with 11 bases left between them. The germline V gene encodes CDR1 MNHEY and CDR2 SMNVEV (reference sequence).

CDR3 in DNA: TGCAGCGGCCTCGGACTAGCGGGACTCGAGCAGTACTTC. It translates to CSGLGLAGLEQYF. This chain joins TRBV29-1 and TRBJ2-7; 12 nucleotides match TRBD2. Germline V gene sequence: CDR1 SQVTM, CDR2 ANQGSEA. V shed 7 bases and J 6 bases; nucleotides not matched to a gene: 7. The CDR3 is made up of 13 amino acids.

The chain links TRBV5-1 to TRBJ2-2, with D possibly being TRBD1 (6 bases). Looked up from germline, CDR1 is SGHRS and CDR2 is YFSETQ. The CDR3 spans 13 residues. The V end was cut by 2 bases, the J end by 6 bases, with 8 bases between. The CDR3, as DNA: TGCGCCAGCAGCTTTCAGGGGCCCGGGGAGCTGTTTTTT. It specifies CASSFQGPGELFF. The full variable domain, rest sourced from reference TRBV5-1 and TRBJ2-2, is KAGVTQTPRYLIKTRGQQVTLSCSPISGHRSVSWYQQTPGQGLQFLFEYFSETQRNKGNFPGRFSGRQFSNSRSEMNVSTLELGDSALYLCASSFQGPGELFFGEGSRLTVL.

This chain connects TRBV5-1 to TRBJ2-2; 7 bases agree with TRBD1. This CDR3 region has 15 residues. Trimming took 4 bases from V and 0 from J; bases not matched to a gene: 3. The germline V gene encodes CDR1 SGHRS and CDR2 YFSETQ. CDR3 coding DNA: TGCGCCAGCAGCCGACAGGGACCGAACACCGGGGAGCTGTTTTTT. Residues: CASSRQGPNTGELFF.

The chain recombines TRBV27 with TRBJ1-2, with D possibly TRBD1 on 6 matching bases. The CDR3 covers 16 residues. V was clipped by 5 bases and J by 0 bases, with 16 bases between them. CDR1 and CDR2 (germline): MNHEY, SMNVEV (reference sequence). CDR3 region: CASSHHGRTANYGYTF. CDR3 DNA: TGTGCCAGCAGTCACCACGGACGGACAGCTAACTATGGCTACACCTTC.

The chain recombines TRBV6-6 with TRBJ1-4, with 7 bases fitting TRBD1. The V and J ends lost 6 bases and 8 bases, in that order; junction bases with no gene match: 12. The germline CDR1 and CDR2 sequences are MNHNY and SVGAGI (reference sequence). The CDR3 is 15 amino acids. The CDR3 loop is CASSPQGVGREKLFF. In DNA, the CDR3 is TGTGCCAGCAGCCCGCAGGGGGTTGGGAGAGAAAAACTGTTTTTT.

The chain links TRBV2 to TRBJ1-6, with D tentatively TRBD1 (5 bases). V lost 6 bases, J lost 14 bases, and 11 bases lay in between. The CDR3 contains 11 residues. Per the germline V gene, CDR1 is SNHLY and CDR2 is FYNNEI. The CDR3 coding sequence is TGTGCCAGCAGCCGAACAGGCTCCCTCCACTTT. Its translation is CASSRTGSLHF.

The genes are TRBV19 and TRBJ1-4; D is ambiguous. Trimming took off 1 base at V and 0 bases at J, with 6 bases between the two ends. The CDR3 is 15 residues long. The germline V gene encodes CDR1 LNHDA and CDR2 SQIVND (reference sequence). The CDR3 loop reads CASSIVGATNEKLFF. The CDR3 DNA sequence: TGTGCCAGTAGTATAGTCGGTGCAACTAATGAAAAACTGTTTTTT.

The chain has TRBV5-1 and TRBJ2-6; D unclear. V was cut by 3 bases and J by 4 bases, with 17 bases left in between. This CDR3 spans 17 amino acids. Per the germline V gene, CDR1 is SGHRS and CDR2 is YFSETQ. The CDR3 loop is CASSSDTPVSGANVLTF. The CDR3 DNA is TGCGCCAGCAGCTCTGACACTCCAGTGTCCGGGGCCAACGTCCTGACTTTC.

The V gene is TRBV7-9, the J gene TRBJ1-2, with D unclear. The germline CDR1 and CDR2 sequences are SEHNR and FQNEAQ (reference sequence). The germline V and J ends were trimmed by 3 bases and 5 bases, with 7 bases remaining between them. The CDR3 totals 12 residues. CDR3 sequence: CASSFIQYGYTF. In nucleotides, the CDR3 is TGTGCCAGCAGCTTCATACAGTATGGCTACACCTTC.

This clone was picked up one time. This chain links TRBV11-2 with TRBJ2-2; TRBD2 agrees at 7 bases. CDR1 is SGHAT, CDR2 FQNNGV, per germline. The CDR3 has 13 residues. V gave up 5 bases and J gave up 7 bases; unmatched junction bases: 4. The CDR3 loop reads CASSVWEGGELFF. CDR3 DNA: TGTGCCAGCAGCGTATGGGAGGGCGGGGAGCTGTTTTTT.

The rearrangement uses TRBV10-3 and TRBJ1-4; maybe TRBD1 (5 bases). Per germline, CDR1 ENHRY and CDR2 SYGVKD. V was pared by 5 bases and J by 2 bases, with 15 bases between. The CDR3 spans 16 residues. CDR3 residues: CAISRGELATNEKLFF. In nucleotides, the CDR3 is TGTGCCATCAGTCGGGGGGAACTAGCGACTAATGAAAAACTGTTTTTT.

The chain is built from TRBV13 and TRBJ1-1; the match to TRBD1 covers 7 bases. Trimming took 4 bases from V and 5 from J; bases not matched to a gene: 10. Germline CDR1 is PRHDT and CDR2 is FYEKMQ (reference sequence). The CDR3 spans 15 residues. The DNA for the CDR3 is TGTGCCAGCAGCTCAGGACAGGCACCGAGGACTGAAGCTTTCTTT. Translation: CASSSGQAPRTEAFF.

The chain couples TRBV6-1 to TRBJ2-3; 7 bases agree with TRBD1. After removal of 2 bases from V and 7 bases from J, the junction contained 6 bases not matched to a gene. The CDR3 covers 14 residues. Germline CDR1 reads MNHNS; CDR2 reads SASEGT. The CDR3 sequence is CASSETTQGNTQYF. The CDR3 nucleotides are TGTGCCAGCAGTGAAACAACACAGGGGAATACGCAGTATTTT.

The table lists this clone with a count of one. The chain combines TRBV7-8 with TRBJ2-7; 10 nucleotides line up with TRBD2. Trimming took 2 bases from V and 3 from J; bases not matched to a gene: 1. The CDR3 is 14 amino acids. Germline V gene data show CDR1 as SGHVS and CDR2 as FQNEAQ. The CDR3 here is CASSLLAGVYEQYF. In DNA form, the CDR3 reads TGTGCCAGCAGCTTACTAGCGGGGGTCTACGAGCAGTACTTC.

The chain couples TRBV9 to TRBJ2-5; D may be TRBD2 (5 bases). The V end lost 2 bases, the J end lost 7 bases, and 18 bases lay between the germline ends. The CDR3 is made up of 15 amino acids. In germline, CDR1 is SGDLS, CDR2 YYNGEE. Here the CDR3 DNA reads TGTGCCAGCAGCGTGAACCCCGGGCCGGCGGGGACCCAGTACTTC. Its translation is CASSVNPGPAGTQYF.